Given below is one TCR beta chain in context. In germline, CDR1 is SGHDN, CDR2 FVKESK. V dropped 5 bases and J dropped 3 bases, with 11 bases sitting between them. The CDR3 spans 13 residues. Survey-level immunoSEQ sequencing profiled the TCR beta repertoire. Profiled with immunoSEQ multiplex PCR; TCRdb holds only in-frame clones, not every one. The table has around 50,000 clones, about 92% seen once. Sequenced material: PBMCs. V usage is TRBV14 and J usage is TRBJ2-7; tentatively, D is TRBD2 (5 bases). This receptor was identified in a man aged 40-55 years with rheumatoid arthritis. The CDR3 protein is CASSSGIYYEQYF. The CDR3 DNA follows: TGTGCCAGCAGCTCCGGGATATACTACGAGCAGTACTTC.